A single TCR beta chain is shown here with its context. The sample is drawn from a study of T cells in women clearing cervical HPV infection. Sequencing was performed with immunoSEQ multiplex PCR; in TCRdb, only in-frame clones are kept and a portion is missing. The listing records some 40,000 clones. The sample taken for sequencing was blood buffy coat. This clonotype was obtained from a woman between 18 and 75 years old with a cervical HPV16 infection that either progressed to CIN3+ or cleared (not recorded which).

The part of the CDR3 DNA that was read is TGTGCCAGTAGTATAGGGACTTTCGCCGGGGAG. Translated: CASSIGTFAGE. The full-length CDR3 reads as CASSIGTFAGELFF. The chain recombines TRBV19 with TRBJ2-2, with D perhaps TRBD2 (5 bases). The read terminates 3 residues before the CDR3 end, so the remaining end is supplied by the germline J gene. The CDR3 contains 14 residues. V was trimmed by 1 base and J by 6 bases, leaving 9 bases between them. In germline, CDR1 is LNHDA, CDR2 SQIVND (reference sequence).